One sample yielded the 16 T cell receptor beta chains listed below, sequenced in a study of blood T cell repertoires in COVID-19. Method: immunoSEQ multiplex PCR; TCRdb's copy keeps in-frame clones and lacks some. The sample lists 140,000 or so clones, 88% seen once, with approximately 10% in the top ten. Source material: peripheral blood. These receptors all come from a man aged 55 to 70 with active or convalescent COVID-19.

This chain links TRBV18 with TRBJ2-4; D is uncertain. The CDR3 totals 16 residues. The germline gives CDR1 KGHSH, CDR2 LQKENI. Trimming shortened V by 2 bases and J by 0 bases, and 11 bases separated the two germline ends. The CDR3 sequence: CASSPGQALAKNIQYF. For the CDR3, the DNA is TGTGCCAGCTCACCAGGGCAGGCGTTAGCCAAAAACATTCAGTACTTC.

The rearrangement joins TRBV6-2 or TRBV6-3 to TRBJ1-5; weak D call: TRBD1 (6 bases). Trimming removed 4 bases from V and 10 bases from J, with 14 bases in between. CDR1 MNHEY and CDR2 SVGEGT come from the germline V gene. The CDR3 is made up of 13 amino acids. In nucleotides, the CDR3 is TGTGCCAGCAGTTTAGGACAGAATCGACCCCAGCATTTT. Translated, it gives CASSLGQNRPQHF.

This chain's CDR3 is CASSIGTDTEAFF. The CDR3 region has the DNA TGCGCCAGCAGTATAGGGACAGACACTGAAGCTTTCTTT. This chain uses TRBV5-1 with TRBJ1-1, with 7 bases lining up with TRBD1. The length of the CDR3 is 13 residues. Germline V gives CDR1 SGHRS, CDR2 YFSETQ. Germline trimming cut 5 bases from V and 3 bases from J; bases unmatched to any gene: 4.

The chain carries TRBV10-3 and TRBJ2-7, with TRBD2 matching over 8 bases. J was trimmed by 0 bases and V by 5 bases; bases with no gene match: 0. The CDR3 length is 13 residues. The germline V gene has CDR1 ENHRY and CDR2 SYGVKD. The CDR3 loop reads CAISLAGSYEQYF. The CDR3 bases are TGTGCCATCAGTCTAGCGGGCTCCTACGAGCAGTACTTC.

This clone has a handful of counts. The chain joins TRBV18 to TRBJ1-4; 7 bases agree with TRBD1. Trimming cost V 6 bases and J 6 bases; bases outside gene matches: 4. Germline assignment: CDR1 KGHSH and CDR2 LQKENI. The CDR3 loop spans 13 amino acids. The DNA of the CDR3 is TGTGCCAGCTCCACAGGGGCTTATGAAAAACTGTTTTTT. Translating it yields CASSTGAYEKLFF.

The chain is built from TRBV5-1 and TRBJ1-3, with 8 bases that match TRBD1. Germline CDR1 and CDR2: SGHRS and YFSETQ. J lost 0 bases, V lost 0 bases, and 2 bases had no gene match. This CDR3 region has 16 residues. Here the CDR3 DNA reads TGCGCCAGCAGCTTGGGACAGGGGTACTCTGGAAACACCATATATTTT. It encodes CASSLGQGYSGNTIYF.

V usage is TRBV7-2 and J usage is TRBJ2-2; 10 nucleotides match TRBD2. From germline, CDR1 is SGHTA and CDR2 FQGNSA. The ends lost 10 bases at V and 1 base at J; junction bases unmatched: 9. The CDR3 length is 16 residues. In DNA, the CDR3 is TGTGCCATCCACCGAGGACTAGCGGAGAACACCGGGGAGCTGTTTTTT. Protein product: CAIHRGLAENTGELFF.

This clone appeared a few times. V gene TRBV5-1 combines with J gene TRBJ2-7; TRBD2 agrees at 9 bases. V shed 1 base, J shed 2 bases, and the junction held 13 bases outside the gene matches. CDR3 size: 18 residues. Germline V lookup: CDR1 SGHRS, CDR2 YFSETQ. Written as DNA, the CDR3 is TGCGCCAGCAGCTTGAGGAGGGGGCTAGCGGGACTAACCTACGAGCAGTACTTC. Its translation is CASSLRRGLAGLTYEQYF.

The chain couples TRBV6-5 to TRBJ2-3; TRBD1 is a possible D gene (6 bases). The CDR3 covers 15 residues. CDR1 and CDR2 from the germline V gene are MNHEY and SVGAGI. Trimming took 3 bases from V and 2 from J, leaving 12 bases between them. This CDR3 reads CASSYSGASTDTQYF. The CDR3 region has the DNA TGTGCCAGCAGTTATTCAGGGGCCTCCACAGATACGCAGTATTTT.

This clone was counted once. This chain's CDR3 is CGTRSDTGELFF. In nucleotides, the CDR3 is TGCGGCACGAGGTCCGACACCGGGGAGCTGTTTTTT. V usage is TRBV29-1 and J usage is TRBJ2-2; D gene unclear. Germline CDR1 is SQVTM and CDR2 is ANQGSEA. CDR3 length equals 12 residues.

J is TRBJ1-1 and V is TRBV28, with 10 bases that match TRBD1. J gave up 6 bases and V 5 bases, and 6 bases lay outside the gene matches. The CDR3 is made up of 14 amino acids. Germline CDR1 and CDR2: MDHEN and SYDVKM. This chain's CDR3 is CASSPRQGAAEAFF. In DNA, the CDR3 is TGTGCCAGCAGTCCAAGACAGGGGGCGGCTGAAGCTTTCTTT.

The chain employs TRBV5-1 and TRBJ1-5, with a weak D call TRBD1 (5 bases). V shed 1 base and J shed 1 base, with 9 bases lying between them. The CDR3 is 15 amino acids. The germline CDR1 and CDR2 sequences are SGHRS and YFSETQ. The CDR3 DNA sequence: TGCGCCAGCAGCTTGTCGGGGGGAAGCAATCAGCCCCAGCATTTT. Its protein product is CASSLSGGSNQPQHF.

This chain joins TRBV4-1 and TRBJ2-7; 8 positions agree with TRBD2. CDR1 MGHRA and CDR2 YSYEKL come from the germline V gene. J was trimmed by 6 bases and V by 5 bases; bases with no gene match: 18. CDR3 length: 17 residues. The CDR3 spells CASSTRQVPGLESEQYF. The CDR3 DNA reads as TGCGCCAGCAGCACCCGACAGGTCCCGGGACTAGAAAGCGAGCAGTACTTC.

CDR3 sequence (DNA): TGTGCCAGCAGCCGCAGACAGGGAAGCTCTGGGGCCAACGTCCTGACTTTC. This sequence encodes CASSRRQGSSGANVLTF. The rearrangement links TRBV7-6 to TRBJ2-6, with 7 bases identical to TRBD1. This CDR3 has 17 amino acids. V dropped 5 bases and J dropped 0; count of bases not matched to a gene: 7. Germline assignment: CDR1 SGHVS and CDR2 FNYEAQ.

The chain recombines TRBV28 with TRBJ2-3; 11 bases line up with TRBD2. CDR3 size: 18 residues. The germline CDR1 and CDR2 sequences are MDHEN and SYDVKM. V lost 2 bases, J lost 0 bases, and 7 bases stayed unmatched. For the CDR3, the DNA is TGTGCCAGCAGTTTAGCGCCTAGCGGGAGGACTAGCACAGATACGCAGTATTTT. Translated, it gives CASSLAPSGRTSTDTQYF.

The rearrangement joins TRBV18 to TRBJ1-1, with D unresolved. V lost 2 bases and J 1 base, leaving 8 bases between the germline ends. Germline V CDR1 and CDR2: KGHSH, LQKENI. The CDR3 covers 14 residues. As DNA, the CDR3 is TGTGCCAGCTCACCAGGTGAGGGGAACACTGAAGCTTTCTTT. Translated, it gives CASSPGEGNTEAFF.